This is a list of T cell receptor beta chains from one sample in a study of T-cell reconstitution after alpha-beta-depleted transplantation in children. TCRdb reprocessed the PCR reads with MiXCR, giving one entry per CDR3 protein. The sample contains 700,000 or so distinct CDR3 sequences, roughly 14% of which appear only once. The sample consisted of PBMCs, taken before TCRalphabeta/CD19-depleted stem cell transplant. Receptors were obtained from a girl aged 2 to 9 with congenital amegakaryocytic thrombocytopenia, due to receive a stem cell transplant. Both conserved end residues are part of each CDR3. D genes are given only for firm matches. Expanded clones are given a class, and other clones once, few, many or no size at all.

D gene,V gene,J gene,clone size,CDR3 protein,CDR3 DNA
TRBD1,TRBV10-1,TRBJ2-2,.,CASRQGPTGELFF,TGCGCCAGCCGACAGGGCCCCACCGGGGAGCTGTTTTTT
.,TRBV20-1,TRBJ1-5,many,CSASGHSNQPQHF,TGCAGTGCTAGCGGCCATAGCAATCAGCCCCAGCATTTT
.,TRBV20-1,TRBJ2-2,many,CSARSSGELFF,TGCAGTGCTAGAAGTTCCGGGGAGCTGTTTTTT
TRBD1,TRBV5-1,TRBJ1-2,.,CASNQGAQGIYGYTF,TGCGCCAGCAATCAGGGGGCGCAGGGGATCTATGGCTACACCTTC
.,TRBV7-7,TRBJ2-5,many,CASSATGYGTQYF,TGTGCCAGCAGCGCCACAGGGTATGGGACCCAGTACTTC
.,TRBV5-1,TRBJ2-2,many,CASSLVRPLHDTGELFF,TGCGCCAGCAGCTTGGTTCGTCCTCTACACGATACCGGGGAGCTGTTTTTT
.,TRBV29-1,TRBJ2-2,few,CSVEHYTGELFF,TGCAGCGTTGAACATTATACCGGGGAGCTGTTTTTT
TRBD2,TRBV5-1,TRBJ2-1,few,CASSMAGLQYNEQFF,TGCGCCAGCAGTATGGCGGGACTACAATACAATGAGCAGTTCTTC
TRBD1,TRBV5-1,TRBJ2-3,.,CASSPGQGRADTQYF,TGCGCCAGCAGCCCGGGACAGGGTCGGGCAGATACGCAGTATTTT
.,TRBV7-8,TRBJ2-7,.,CASSFYPRDPATEQYF,TGTGCCAGCAGCTTTTATCCTCGGGACCCCGCTACCGAGCAGTACTTC
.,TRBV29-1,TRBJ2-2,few,CSVEWTETHGDTGELFF,TGCAGCGTTGAGTGGACAGAAACCCACGGGGACACCGGGGAGCTGTTTTTT
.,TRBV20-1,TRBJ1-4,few,CSARLASGDNEKLFF,TGCAGTGCTAGGTTGGCCAGTGGAGATAATGAAAAACTGTTTTTT
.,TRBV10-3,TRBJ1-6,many,CAISDRQSPLHF,TGTGCCATCAGTGATAGGCAATCACCCCTCCACTTT
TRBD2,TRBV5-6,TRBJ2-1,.,CASSFLELAGGSDEQFF,TGTGCCAGCAGCTTTCTTGAACTAGCGGGAGGGAGCGATGAGCAGTTCTTC
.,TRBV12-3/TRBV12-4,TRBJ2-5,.,CASSLVHFQETQYF,TGTGCCAGCAGTTTGGTGCATTTTCAAGAGACCCAGTACTTC
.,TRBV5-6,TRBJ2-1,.,CTSSPTGTPIYEQFF,TGTACCAGCAGCCCCACCGGGACACCCATTTATGAGCAGTTCTTC
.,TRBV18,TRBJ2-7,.,CASSRGAVGEQYF,TGTGCCAGCTCACGAGGGGCGGTAGGCGAGCAGTACTTC
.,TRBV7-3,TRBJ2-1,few,CASSHDHNEQFF,TGTGCCAGCAGCCACGACCACAATGAGCAGTTCTTC
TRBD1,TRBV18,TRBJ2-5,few,CASSPRQTGGVGETQYF,TGTGCCAGCTCACCACGCCAGACAGGGGGTGTAGGAGAGACCCAGTACTTC
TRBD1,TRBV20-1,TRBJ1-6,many,CSARDRGRNSPLHF,TGCAGTGCTAGAGACAGGGGGCGAAATTCACCCCTCCACTTT
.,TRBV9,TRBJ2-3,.,CASSEAEGPPDTQYF,TGTGCCAGCAGCGAAGCAGAGGGGCCCCCAGATACGCAGTATTTT
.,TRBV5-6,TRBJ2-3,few,CASSFNQRQYF,TGTGCCAGCAGCTTTAACCAGCGGCAGTATTTT
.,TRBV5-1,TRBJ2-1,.,CASSPGLYHNEQFF,TGCGCCAGCAGCCCGGGACTGTACCACAATGAGCAGTTCTTC
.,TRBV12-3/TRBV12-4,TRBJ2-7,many,CASSSGGNEQYF,TGTGCCAGCAGTTCCGGGGGCAACGAGCAGTACTTC
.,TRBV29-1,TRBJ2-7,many,CSVEENRNGRYEQYF,TGCAGCGTTGAAGAAAACAGAAACGGGCGTTACGAGCAGTACTTC
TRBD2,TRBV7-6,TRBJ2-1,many,CASSLIRPLAGGLSSYNEQFF,TGTGCCAGCAGCCTGATCCGCCCGCTAGCGGGAGGGTTGAGCTCCTACAATGAGCAGTTCTTC
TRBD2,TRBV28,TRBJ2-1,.,CASSNIAGIYNEQFF,TGTGCCAGCAGCAATATAGCGGGGATCTACAATGAGCAGTTCTTC
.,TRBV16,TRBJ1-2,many,CASSQSYLRGYTF,TGTGCCAGCAGCCAATCGTACCTTCGGGGCTACACCTTC
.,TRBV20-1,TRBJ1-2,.,CSASLHSENGYTF,TGCAGTGCTAGCCTTCACAGCGAGAATGGCTACACCTTC
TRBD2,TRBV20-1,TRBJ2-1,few,CSARPDRDYQNSYNEQFF,TGCAGTGCTAGACCTGATCGGGACTACCAGAACTCCTACAATGAGCAGTTCTTC
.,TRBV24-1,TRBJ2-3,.,CATSDLGDSTDTQYF,TGTGCCACCAGTGACCTAGGGGACAGCACAGATACGCAGTATTTT
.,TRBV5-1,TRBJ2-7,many,CASSRGWSSGPKSSYEQYF,TGCGCCAGCAGCCGTGGTTGGAGCAGCGGGCCTAAAAGCTCCTACGAGCAGTACTTC
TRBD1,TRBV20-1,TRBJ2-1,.,CSALGTAYSEQFF,TGCAGTGCTCTCGGGACAGCTTACAGTGAGCAGTTCTTC
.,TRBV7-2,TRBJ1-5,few,CASSLATRERGNQPQHF,TGTGCCAGCAGCTTAGCCACTAGGGAACGGGGCAATCAGCCCCAGCATTTT
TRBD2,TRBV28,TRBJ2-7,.,CASRTSAGYEQYF,TGTGCCAGCAGGACTAGCGCGGGGTACGAGCAGTACTTC
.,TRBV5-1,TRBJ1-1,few,CASSSNRVPEAFF,TGCGCCAGCAGCTCTAACAGGGTCCCTGAAGCTTTCTTT
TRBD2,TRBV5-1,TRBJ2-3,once,CASSQYSGSYSTDTQYF,TGCGCCAGCAGCCAGTATAGCGGGAGTTATAGCACAGATACGCAGTATTTT
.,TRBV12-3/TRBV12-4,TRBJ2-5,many,CASSRKETQYF,TGCGCCAGCAGCCGTAAAGAGACCCAGTACTTC
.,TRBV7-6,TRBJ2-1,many,CASSLGPTNYNEQFF,TGTGCCAGCAGCTTAGGGCCGACAAACTACAATGAGCAGTTCTTC
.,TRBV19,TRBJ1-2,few,CASSIRTANYGYTF,TGTGCCAGTAGTATACGGACAGCTAACTATGGCTACACCTTC
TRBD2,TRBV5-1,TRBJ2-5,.,CASSLHRGLAGGAETQYF,TGCGCCAGCAGCTTACATCGGGGACTAGCGGGAGGGGCAGAGACCCAGTACTTC
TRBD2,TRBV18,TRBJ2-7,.,CASSPYTSGRLYEQYF,TGTGCCAGCTCACCATATACTAGCGGGAGGCTTTACGAGCAGTACTTC
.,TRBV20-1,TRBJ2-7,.,CSARGKDTGTEQYF,TGCAGTGCTAGAGGAAAGGATACAGGGACCGAGCAGTACTTC
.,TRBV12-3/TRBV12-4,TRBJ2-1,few,CASSPPRKAHMDEQFF,TGTGCCAGCAGTCCACCACGAAAGGCCCACATGGATGAGCAGTTCTTC
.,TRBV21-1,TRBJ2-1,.,CASSEPRPGQPYNEQFF,TGTGCCAGCTCAGAACCACGCCCCGGACAGCCCTACAATGAGCAGTTCTTC
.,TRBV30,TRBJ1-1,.,CAWSVQGYEAFF,TGTGCCTGGAGTGTACAGGGCTATGAAGCTTTCTTT
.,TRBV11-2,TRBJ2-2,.,CASSLRGTINGELFF,TGTGCCAGCAGCTTAAGGGGGACCATCAACGGGGAGCTGTTTTTT
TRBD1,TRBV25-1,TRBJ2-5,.,CASSKHRGTQETQYF,TGTGCCAGCTCTAAACACAGGGGGACCCAAGAGACCCAGTACTTC
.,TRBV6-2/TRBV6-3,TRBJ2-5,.,CASSYSGTLQETQYF,TGTGCCAGCAGTTACAGTGGGACTTTACAAGAGACCCAGTACTTC
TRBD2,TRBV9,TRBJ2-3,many,CASSGGLASTDTQYF,TGTGCCAGCAGCGGGGGACTAGCGAGCACAGATACGCAGTATTTT
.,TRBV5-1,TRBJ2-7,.,CASSNLDRYHEQYF,TGCGCCAGCAGCAACCTCGACAGGTACCACGAGCAGTACTTC